This is a list of T cell receptor beta chains from one sample in a study of a mutant IDH1 vaccine in newly diagnosed glioma. The data were produced by immunoSEQ multiplex PCR, yet TCRdb's version contains in-frame clones alone and is incomplete. The profile shows around 130,000 clones, just under 80% of them singletons. These receptors lack a known antigen. The starting material was PBMCs, obtained from a glioma patient whose treatment included an IDH1 peptide vaccine. These receptors came from a man in his forties with glioma. The CDR3 runs from the conserved cysteine through the conserved F or W. D genes are given only for firm matches. Size values are once, few and many counts, or a class for expanded clones, and some rows have none.

D,V,J,size,CDR3,DNA
TRBD1,TRBV28,TRBJ2-7,-,CASRPGQGAYEQYF,TGTGCCAGCAGGCCCGGACAGGGAGCCTACGAGCAGTACTTC
-,TRBV5-4,TRBJ1-5,-,CASSTSGTDYQPQHF,TGCGCCAGCAGCACTAGCGGGACTGACTATCAGCCCCAGCATTTT
-,TRBV6-1,TRBJ1-2,-,CASFGLGFGYTF,TGTGCCAGCTTCGGGCTAGGGTTTGGCTACACCTTC
TRBD1,TRBV30,TRBJ1-1,-,CAWGRQGLGTEAFF,TGTGCCTGGGGTAGACAGGGGTTGGGGACTGAAGCTTTCTTT
-,TRBV15,TRBJ1-2,-,CATSRDTGRGYGYTF,TGTGCCACCAGCAGAGATACCGGACGCGGGTATGGCTACACCTTC
-,TRBV2,TRBJ2-7,-,CASSDLWGTYEQYF,TGTGCCAGCAGTGATTTGTGGGGCACCTACGAGCAGTACTTC
TRBD2,TRBV7-2,TRBJ2-3,few,CASRLVGGRRTDTQYF,TGTGCCAGCAGACTAGTGGGCGGGAGACGCACAGATACGCAGTATTTT
TRBD2,TRBV30,TRBJ2-1,-,CAWSALGGFNVEQFF,TGTGCCTGGAGTGCTTTGGGGGGGTTCAATGTTGAGCAGTTCTTC
-,TRBV6-4,TRBJ1-2,-,CASSDSRGRMDGYTF,TGTGCCAGCAGTGACTCCCGGGGGCGGATGGATGGCTACACCTTC
TRBD1,TRBV29-1,TRBJ2-5,-,CSVKGQGESQYF,TGCAGCGTGAAGGGACAGGGCGAGTCCCAGTACTTC
-,TRBV6-1,TRBJ2-2,few,CASSLSGTGELFF,TGTGCCAGCAGTCTATCGGGCACCGGGGAGCTGTTTTTT
-,TRBV2,TRBJ1-5,-,CASRSEKNQPQHF,TGTGCCAGCAGATCCGAGAAGAATCAGCCCCAGCATTTT
-,TRBV15,TRBJ1-1,-,CATSGELGARTEAFF,TGTGCCACCAGCGGAGAGCTCGGGGCGAGGACTGAAGCTTTCTTT
-,TRBV7-8,TRBJ2-7,-,CASSPLLGREQYF,TGTGCCAGCAGCCCCCTATTGGGCCGGGAGCAGTACTTC
-,TRBV7-8,TRBJ2-7,-,CASSLELASSSYEQYF,TGTGCCAGCAGCTTAGAGCTAGCGAGCAGCTCCTACGAGCAGTACTTC
-,TRBV28,TRBJ1-4,-,CASSFPGGGNEKLFF,TGTGCCAGCAGTTTTCCGGGAGGCGGTAATGAAAAACTGTTTTTT
TRBD1,TRBV19,TRBJ2-3,-,CASRTGFGTDTQYF,TGTGCCAGTCGGACAGGGTTCGGCACAGATACGCAGTATTTT
-,TRBV11-2,TRBJ2-7,-,CASSTLGGGYEQYF,TGTGCCAGCAGCACCCTGGGGGGTGGTTACGAGCAGTACTTC
TRBD2,TRBV28,TRBJ2-1,medium-sized,CASINRGWTRSNEQFF,TGTGCCAGCATTAATAGGGGCTGGACTAGATCGAATGAGCAGTTCTTC
-,TRBV4-2,TRBJ2-2,few,CASSQEQDTGELFF,TGTGCCAGCAGCCAAGAACAGGACACCGGGGAGCTGTTTTTT
-,TRBV27,TRBJ1-1,-,CASSAQRNTEAFF,TGTGCCAGCAGCGCGCAGAGGAACACTGAAGCTTTCTTT
TRBD1,TRBV27,TRBJ2-1,-,CASTGTGVNEQFF,TGTGCCAGCACCGGGACAGGGGTTAATGAGCAGTTCTTC
-,TRBV21-1,TRBJ2-5,-,CASSKGAREGAETQYF,TGTGCCAGCAGCAAAGGGGCGCGGGAGGGAGCGGAGACCCAGTACTTC
-,TRBV5-5,TRBJ1-6,-,CASSFHNPYNSPLHF,TGTGCCAGCAGCTTCCACAATCCCTATAATTCACCCCTCCACTTT
TRBD1,TRBV4-1,TRBJ2-3,-,CASRQLTGPDTQYF,TGCGCCAGCAGACAACTGACAGGGCCAGATACGCAGTATTTT
TRBD2,TRBV7-2,TRBJ2-1,-,CASSLVGTSGNNEQFF,TGTGCCAGCAGCTTAGTAGGGACTAGCGGAAACAATGAGCAGTTCTTC
-,TRBV5-6,TRBJ1-1,few,CASSLVNREPEAFF,TGTGCCAGCAGCTTGGTGAACAGAGAACCTGAAGCTTTCTTT
-,TRBV28,TRBJ2-1,-,CASSLARENEQFF,TGTGCCAGCAGTCTGGCCAGGGAGAATGAGCAGTTCTTC
TRBD1,TRBV12-5,TRBJ1-2,-,CASGLARQGAYGYTF,TGTGCTAGTGGTTTGGCCCGACAGGGGGCCTATGGCTACACCTTC
-,TRBV6-6,TRBJ2-7,-,CASSYGLTGEQYF,TGTGCCAGCAGTTACGGCCTAACGGGGGAGCAGTACTTC
-,TRBV7-7,TRBJ1-1,-,CASSPPGPGVNTEAFF,TGTGCTAGCAGCCCGCCGGGGCCAGGGGTGAACACTGAAGCTTTCTTT
-,TRBV5-8,TRBJ1-1,few,CASSLIPGNTEAFF,TGTGCCAGCAGCTTGATTCCGGGCAACACTGAAGCTTTCTTT
-,TRBV18,TRBJ1-3,-,CASSPPTAEYTIYF,TGTGCCAGCTCACCCCCTACAGCGGAGTACACCATATATTTT
-,TRBV5-1,TRBJ1-1,few,CASSFVRDTEAFF,TGCGCCAGCAGCTTTGTTAGGGACACTGAAGCTTTCTTT
TRBD2,TRBV7-2,TRBJ2-7,-,CASSLGLPLSYEQYF,TGTGCCAGCAGCCTGGGACTACCTTTGTCCTACGAGCAGTACTTC
-,TRBV5-6,TRBJ1-3,-,CASSLARTANSGNTIYF,TGTGCCAGCAGCTTGGCTCGCACAGCCAACTCTGGAAACACCATATATTTT
-,TRBV11-1,TRBJ2-3,-,CASSLAALSTDTQYF,TGTGCCAGCAGCTTAGCAGCTCTTAGCACAGATACGCAGTATTTT